The present T cell receptor (beta chain) was sequenced within a study of early T cells in non-severe SARS-CoV-2 infection. Study summary: The sequenced material was bulk RNA from unsorted whole blood, and its chains were unpaired.

This clonotype was observed a few times. What it binds is not known. Separate cDNA molecules each had unique molecular identifiers attached to them. TCRdb re-derived calls from the 5' RACE reads in MiXCR, one entry per CDR3 protein. The sample consists of tens of thousands of distinct CDR3 sequences, under 15% of them appearing once. Germline V gene lookup returns CDR1 SGHTA and CDR2 FQGNSA. V was clipped by 2 bases and J by 2 bases, with 10 bases between them. The CDR3 extends over 14 amino acids. Study conclusions and caveats: The matching step, a VDJdb search, favored anti-spike CD8 responses and missed private and CD4 specificities.

The sequencing input was whole blood. The clonotype comes from an adult who was a healthcare worker with PCR-confirmed SARS-CoV-2 infection or an uninfected control (not recorded which). The chain carries TRBV7-2 and TRBJ2-7; D is unresolved. Here the CDR3 DNA reads TGTGCCAGCAGCTTACGCGCACGAACCTACGAGCAGTACTTC. It translates to CASSLRARTYEQYF.